The rows below give T cell receptor beta chains drawn from one sample of a study of early T cells in non-severe SARS-CoV-2 infection. TCRdb re-derived calls from the 5' RACE reads in MiXCR, one entry per CDR3 protein. Altogether fewer than 60,000 distinct CDR3 sequences are present, roughly 4.5% being singletons, with the ten largest covering 5.5% to 6.5%. Material: whole blood. The receptors derive from an adult who was a healthcare worker with PCR-confirmed SARS-CoV-2 infection or an uninfected control (not recorded which). CDR3s include the opening cysteine and the closing phenylalanine or tryptophan. The D gene is left open where the match is weak.

CDR3aa: CASSFMRTVSPHYGYTF
v_gene: TRBV5-1
d_gene: .
j_gene: TRBJ1-2

CDR3aa: CSSRGQTGNTEAFF
v_gene: TRBV20-1
d_gene: TRBD1
j_gene: TRBJ1-1

CDR3aa: CASSFSRLAGDVGELFF
v_gene: TRBV11-2
d_gene: TRBD2
j_gene: TRBJ2-2

CDR3aa: CASSGSDGNSPLHF
v_gene: TRBV6-1
d_gene: .
j_gene: TRBJ1-6

CDR3aa: CSARPRGLAGTDTQYF
v_gene: TRBV20-1
d_gene: TRBD2
j_gene: TRBJ2-3

CDR3aa: CASSFRDAYNEQFF
v_gene: TRBV5-1
d_gene: .
j_gene: TRBJ2-1

CDR3aa: CSARDRWNTDTQYF
v_gene: TRBV20-1
d_gene: TRBD1
j_gene: TRBJ2-3

CDR3aa: CASSLGKRGGTDTQYF
v_gene: TRBV7-2
d_gene: TRBD2
j_gene: TRBJ2-3

CDR3aa: CAIRSADNEQFF
v_gene: TRBV10-3
d_gene: .
j_gene: TRBJ2-1

CDR3aa: CASAETFSTDTQYF
v_gene: TRBV6-2/TRBV6-3
d_gene: .
j_gene: TRBJ2-3

CDR3aa: CASSGGAPLHF
v_gene: TRBV2
d_gene: .
j_gene: TRBJ1-6

CDR3aa: CASSQDSPRAGSPLHF
v_gene: TRBV14
d_gene: .
j_gene: TRBJ1-6

CDR3aa: CASRQGETGELFF
v_gene: TRBV5-1
d_gene: .
j_gene: TRBJ2-2

CDR3aa: CAISQGSGYTF
v_gene: TRBV10-3
d_gene: .
j_gene: TRBJ1-2

CDR3aa: CSAREGNVEVTF
v_gene: TRBV20-1
d_gene: .
j_gene: TRBJ1-2

CDR3aa: CASSHQTVYNEQFF
v_gene: TRBV10-2
d_gene: .
j_gene: TRBJ2-1

CDR3aa: CASSPPWDRPNNEQFF
v_gene: TRBV19
d_gene: TRBD1
j_gene: TRBJ2-1

CDR3aa: CASRPPQGPNGYTF
v_gene: TRBV5-1
d_gene: TRBD1
j_gene: TRBJ1-2

CDR3aa: CSAWDSRTYGYTF
v_gene: TRBV20-1
d_gene: TRBD1
j_gene: TRBJ1-2

CDR3aa: CSAATGGAEAFF
v_gene: TRBV20-1
d_gene: TRBD1
j_gene: TRBJ1-1

CDR3aa: CSATGTSYGYTF
v_gene: TRBV20-1
d_gene: .
j_gene: TRBJ1-2

CDR3aa: CASSLGRTSGSFGELFF
v_gene: TRBV7-6
d_gene: TRBD2
j_gene: TRBJ2-2

CDR3aa: CSVEDRQGRDTQYF
v_gene: TRBV29-1
d_gene: TRBD1
j_gene: TRBJ2-3

CDR3aa: CASGLLWDRGLTEAFF
v_gene: TRBV4-1
d_gene: TRBD1
j_gene: TRBJ1-1

CDR3aa: CSARNVQGLSGNTIYF
v_gene: TRBV20-1
d_gene: .
j_gene: TRBJ1-3

CDR3aa: CATSRDRFRLSSYEQYF
v_gene: TRBV15
d_gene: .
j_gene: TRBJ2-7

CDR3aa: CATTDRENTGELFF
v_gene: TRBV7-9
d_gene: TRBD1
j_gene: TRBJ2-2

CDR3aa: CASSSSRGNQPQHF
v_gene: TRBV6-1
d_gene: .
j_gene: TRBJ1-5

CDR3aa: CSAQIVPTRNYYGYTF
v_gene: TRBV20-1
d_gene: .
j_gene: TRBJ1-2

CDR3aa: CASSIRASWDSENTEAFF
v_gene: TRBV7-8
d_gene: .
j_gene: TRBJ1-1

CDR3aa: CASSVDGFFKYNEQFF
v_gene: TRBV9
d_gene: .
j_gene: TRBJ2-1

CDR3aa: CSAKQSSYEQYF
v_gene: TRBV20-1
d_gene: .
j_gene: TRBJ2-7

CDR3aa: CASSQEGGASTDTQYF
v_gene: TRBV4-2
d_gene: .
j_gene: TRBJ2-3

CDR3aa: CASNSGKKLFF
v_gene: TRBV7-9
d_gene: .
j_gene: TRBJ1-4

CDR3aa: CASSSGEVYSPLHF
v_gene: TRBV5-4
d_gene: .
j_gene: TRBJ1-6

CDR3aa: CSAHLAGGGEQFF
v_gene: TRBV20-1
d_gene: TRBD2
j_gene: TRBJ2-1

CDR3aa: CASSLDQAWRGEDTQYF
v_gene: TRBV11-2
d_gene: .
j_gene: TRBJ2-3

CDR3aa: CASSQGLAGGNTGELFF
v_gene: TRBV3-1
d_gene: TRBD2
j_gene: TRBJ2-2

CDR3aa: CSADFGGTKNIQYF
v_gene: TRBV29-1
d_gene: .
j_gene: TRBJ2-4

CDR3aa: CASSLGGGQETQYF
v_gene: TRBV5-4
d_gene: .
j_gene: TRBJ2-5

CDR3aa: CASSSGLAGENTGELFF
v_gene: TRBV7-6
d_gene: TRBD2
j_gene: TRBJ2-2

CDR3aa: CASSFGQGRIAFF
v_gene: TRBV12-3/TRBV12-4
d_gene: TRBD1
j_gene: TRBJ1-1

CDR3aa: CASSGGTGATEAFF
v_gene: TRBV5-1
d_gene: TRBD1
j_gene: TRBJ1-1

CDR3aa: CSAKQDADTQYF
v_gene: TRBV20-1
d_gene: .
j_gene: TRBJ2-3

CDR3aa: CASRNQGRSGEAFF
v_gene: TRBV27
d_gene: .
j_gene: TRBJ1-1

CDR3aa: CASSLKSRGDADNEQFF
v_gene: TRBV27
d_gene: TRBD2
j_gene: TRBJ2-1

CDR3aa: CASSSTLAGITDTQYF
v_gene: TRBV5-1
d_gene: TRBD2
j_gene: TRBJ2-3

CDR3aa: CAISVASQRNNEQFF
v_gene: TRBV10-3
d_gene: .
j_gene: TRBJ2-1

CDR3aa: CASSSEDRVGDTQYF
v_gene: TRBV5-1
d_gene: TRBD1
j_gene: TRBJ2-3

CDR3aa: CAISDLRTKNEQFF
v_gene: TRBV10-3
d_gene: .
j_gene: TRBJ2-1

CDR3aa: CASSLPGLGSDTQYF
v_gene: TRBV5-1
d_gene: TRBD2
j_gene: TRBJ2-3

CDR3aa: CATSDRHYNEQFF
v_gene: TRBV24-1
d_gene: .
j_gene: TRBJ2-1

CDR3aa: CSAGQETQYF
v_gene: TRBV29-1
d_gene: .
j_gene: TRBJ2-5

CDR3aa: CSVETWTASPQYF
v_gene: TRBV29-1
d_gene: .
j_gene: TRBJ2-3

CDR3aa: CASSQQVRQDNYGYTF
v_gene: TRBV3-1
d_gene: .
j_gene: TRBJ1-2

CDR3aa: CASSPGTGYGYTF
v_gene: TRBV6-5
d_gene: TRBD1
j_gene: TRBJ1-2

CDR3aa: CASSFPVGNTGELFF
v_gene: TRBV28
d_gene: .
j_gene: TRBJ2-2

CDR3aa: CSALTNGGGTGELFF
v_gene: TRBV20-1
d_gene: TRBD2
j_gene: TRBJ2-2